The 21 T cell receptor beta chains listed next were all sequenced from one sample in a study of cytomegalovirus exposure and HLA in healthy donors. PCR amplification relied on 60 Vbeta primers (plus 13 Jbeta primers). Produced via immunoSEQ multiplex PCR; TCRdb's table is partial and in-frame only. The sample has approximately 85,000 clones, roughly 72% seen once. Sequencing was done on a sample of PBMCs. The origin of the receptors is a middle-aged woman in good health and CMV-seropositive.

The chain recombines TRBV5-1 with TRBJ2-3; 14 bases fit TRBD2. V shed 2 bases and J 1 base; nucleotides not matched to a gene: 6. CDR1 is SGHRS and CDR2 is YFSETQ in the germline V gene. CDR3 length equals 18 residues. In nucleotides, the CDR3 is TGCGCCAGCAGCTTAGGGACTAGCGGGAGAGGGGGCACAGATACGCAGTATTTT. Protein product: CASSLGTSGRGGTDTQYF.

This chain uses TRBV18 with TRBJ1-2, with TRBD1 matching 7 bases. J lost 5 bases, V lost 6 bases, and 9 bases had no gene match. CDR1 is KGHSH, CDR2 LQKENI, per germline. The CDR3 spans 14 residues. This CDR3 reads CASSPMTGIYGYTF. The CDR3 bases are TGTGCCAGCTCCCCGATGACAGGGATTTATGGCTACACCTTC. Complete variable domain (other parts from reference TRBV18 and TRBJ1-2): NAGVMQNPRHLVRRRGQEARLRCSPMKGHSHVYWYRQLPEEGLKFMVYLQKENIIDESGMPKERFSAEFPKEGPSILRIQQVVRGDSAAYFCASSPMTGIYGYTFGSGTRLTVV.

The chain employs TRBV19 and TRBJ1-2; unclear D gene. The CDR3 length is 14 residues. V shed 2 bases and J shed 5 bases, with 12 bases lying between them. Germline loops: CDR1 LNHDA, CDR2 SQIVND (reference sequence). The DNA for the CDR3 is TGTGCCAGTAGTATACCAACAGAGTTGTATGGCTACACCTTC. This codes for CASSIPTELYGYTF. The entire variable domain, with the rest obtained from reference TRBV19 and TRBJ1-2, is as follows: DGGITQSPKYLFRKEGQNVTLSCEQNLNHDAMYWYRQDPGQGLRLIYYSQIVNDFQKGDIAEGYSVSREKKESFPLTVTSAQKNPTAFYLCASSIPTELYGYTFGSGTRLTVV.

The gene calls are TRBV27 and TRBJ2-3, with 9 bases identical to TRBD2. The J segment lost 14 bases and the V segment lost 8 bases, leaving 17 bases of the junction unmatched. The CDR3 extends over 14 amino acids. Germline V CDR1 and CDR2: MNHEY, SMNVEV (reference sequence). The CDR3 DNA reads TGTGCCAGCTGCCGGGACAGCACGTCTAGCGGGGCGTATTTT. Translated: CASCRDSTSSGAYF.

The chain couples TRBV2 to TRBJ1-4; TRBD1 aligns across 9 bases. This CDR3 has 16 residues. Germline trimming cut 2 bases from V and 7 bases from J; bases unmatched to any gene: 8. Germline V CDR1 and CDR2: SNHLY, FYNNEI. The CDR3 loop is CASSEQQGAFREKLFF. The CDR3 DNA reads as TGTGCCAGCAGTGAACAACAGGGGGCATTTCGTGAAAAACTGTTTTTT.

The chain carries TRBV5-1 and TRBJ1-1; possibly TRBD1 for D (5 bases). V was shortened by 5 bases and J by 1 base, with 12 bases between the two germline ends. This CDR3 contains 14 residues. Germline-derived CDR1 and CDR2 are SGHRS and YFSETQ. CDR3 residues: CASSSGFTNTEAFF. DNA of the CDR3: TGCGCCAGCAGTTCAGGGTTCACGAACACTGAAGCTTTCTTT.

The V and J genes are TRBV19 and TRBJ1-5; TRBD1 aligns across 8 bases. This CDR3 spans 16 amino acids. Unmatched junction bases numbered 8, after V lost 5 bases and J lost 2 bases. CDR1 and CDR2 from the germline V gene are LNHDA and SQIVND (reference sequence). The CDR3 DNA reads as TGTGCCAGTAGTCGGACAGGGCAATCGGGCAATCAGCCCCAGCATTTT. Residues: CASSRTGQSGNQPQHF.

The chain links TRBV7-9 to TRBJ2-5; 7 nucleotides align to TRBD1. The ends lost 10 bases at V and 4 bases at J; junction bases unmatched: 12. This CDR3 contains 14 residues. Germline V CDR1 and CDR2: SEHNR, FQNEAQ (reference sequence). CDR3 bases: TGTGCCAACAAGCCCGTAGGGGGCGTAGAGACCCAGTACTTC. Translation: CANKPVGGVETQYF.

The chain joins TRBV30 to TRBJ1-1; the match to TRBD1 covers 7 bases. Germline CDR1 and CDR2: GTSNPN and SVGIG (reference sequence). The CDR3 consists of 13 residues. The V gene end was trimmed by 4 bases and the J gene end by 1 base; junction bases not matched to a gene: 3. In DNA form, the CDR3 reads TGTGCCTGGATGGGACAGCCGAACACTGAAGCTTTCTTT. This gives the protein CAWMGQPNTEAFF.

J is TRBJ1-2 and V is TRBV19; 7 bases are a match to TRBD1. The germline CDR1 and CDR2 sequences are LNHDA and SQIVND (reference sequence). The length of the CDR3 is 15 residues. V gave up 4 bases and J gave up 4 bases; unmatched junction bases: 9. CDR3 region: CASSTPGQLGYGYTF. For the CDR3, the DNA is TGTGCCAGTAGTACCCCGGGACAGCTTGGCTATGGCTACACCTTC.

The genes are TRBV7-9 and TRBJ1-5, with D possibly matching TRBD1 (5 bases). The CDR3 extends over 14 amino acids. Germline V gene sequence: CDR1 SEHNR, CDR2 FQNEAQ (reference sequence). V lost 1 base and J lost 7, with 11 bases in between. The CDR3 is CASSLGGREQPQHF. The CDR3 DNA sequence: TGTGCCAGCAGCTTAGGGGGCAGAGAGCAGCCCCAGCATTTT.

This clone was observed a few times. The chain carries TRBV7-2 and TRBJ1-1; D call uncertain. There are 14 residues in the CDR3. Germline lookup yields CDR1 SGHTA and CDR2 FQGNSA. V was clipped by 2 bases and J by 0 bases, with 7 bases between them. CDR3 protein: CASSLQSMNTEAFF. The DNA for the CDR3 is TGTGCCAGCAGCTTACAGTCCATGAACACTGAAGCTTTCTTT.

J is TRBJ1-5 and V is TRBV6-6; TRBD1 might be the D (5 bases). This CDR3 contains 14 residues. Germline V gene lookup returns CDR1 MNHNY and CDR2 SVGAGI (reference sequence). V was trimmed by 4 bases and J by 0 bases, leaving 7 bases between them. CDR3 in DNA: TGTGCCAGCAGTTTCGACAGTAGCAATCAGCCCCAGCATTTT. Its translation: CASSFDSSNQPQHF.

The chain recombines TRBV6-5 with TRBJ2-7; D unresolved. Trimming took off 0 bases at V and 3 bases at J, with 12 bases between the two ends. CDR1 MNHEY and CDR2 SVGAGI come from the germline V gene. The CDR3 covers 15 residues. The CDR3 region has the DNA TGTGCCAGCAGTTACTCGATGGGCAGTTACTACGAGCAGTACTTC. Translated, it gives CASSYSMGSYYEQYF.

The chain has TRBV7-2 and TRBJ1-1; no definite D call. The CDR3 runs to 15 residues. CDR1 is SGHTA, CDR2 FQGNSA, per germline. The V gene lost 5 bases and the J gene lost 4 bases, with 17 bases spanning the gap. The CDR3 bases are TGTGCCAGCAGCCCTGGAATCGGGGAGACCACTGAAGCTTTCTTT. Protein: CASSPGIGETTEAFF.

This chain uses TRBV6-6 with TRBJ1-1, with D tentatively TRBD1 (6 bases). The CDR3 totals 15 residues. Germline CDR1 reads MNHNY; CDR2 reads SVGAGI (reference sequence). The germline V and J ends were trimmed by 5 bases and 4 bases, with 17 bases remaining between them. This chain's CDR3 is CASSKGGVGGTEAFF. CDR3 sequence (DNA): TGTGCCAGCAGTAAAGGGGGTGTAGGAGGCACTGAAGCTTTCTTT.

V usage is TRBV25-1 and J usage is TRBJ2-3, with a weak D call TRBD1 (6 bases). Germline assignment: CDR1 MGHDK and CDR2 SYGVNS. The germline V and J ends were trimmed by 1 base and 2 bases, with 13 bases remaining between them. The CDR3 runs to 16 residues. CDR3 in DNA: TGTGCCAGCAGTGAATTCTCAGGGGCCCCCACAGATACGCAGTATTTT. Amino acids: CASSEFSGAPTDTQYF.

The CDR3 protein is CASSLEAGGTTNTGELFF. The CDR3 region has the DNA TGTGCCAGCAGTTTAGAGGCAGGGGGAACGACGAACACCGGGGAGCTGTTTTTT. The chain links TRBV28 to TRBJ2-2; TRBD1 aligns across 7 bases. The ends lost 2 bases at V and 0 bases at J; junction bases unmatched: 9. Germline V gene sequence: CDR1 MDHEN, CDR2 SYDVKM. The CDR3 is 18 residues long. The entire variable domain, with the rest obtained from reference TRBV28 and TRBJ2-2, is as follows: DVKVTQSSRYLVKRTGEKVFLECVQDMDHENMFWYRQDPGLGLRLIYFSYDVKMKEKGDIPEGYSVSREKKERFSLILESASTNQTSMYLCASSLEAGGTTNTGELFFGEGSRLTVL.

The V call is TRBV4-2, the J call TRBJ2-2, with 8 bases matching TRBD2. J was trimmed by 7 bases and V by 3 bases; bases with no gene match: 16. The CDR3 is made up of 18 amino acids. CDR1 and CDR2 from the germline V gene are LGHNA and YNFKEQ. The CDR3 loop is CASSQGLSGSVSGGELFF. DNA of the CDR3: TGTGCCAGCAGCCAGGGCCTAAGCGGGAGTGTTTCCGGCGGGGAGCTGTTTTTT.

This clone was counted a few times. This rearrangement joins TRBV2 to TRBJ1-2; D gene uncertain. The CDR3 has 12 residues. V was shortened by 2 bases and J by 2 bases, with 3 bases between the two germline ends. Germline V gene sequence: CDR1 SNHLY, CDR2 FYNNEI. CDR3 loop: CASSETNYGYTF. The CDR3, as DNA: TGTGCCAGCAGTGAAACAAACTATGGCTACACCTTC.

Only a few counts were recorded for this clone. The J gene is TRBJ2-3, the V gene TRBV7-9; TRBD1 matches 8 bases. V lost 2 bases to trimming and J lost 6 bases; unmatched junction nucleotides: 4. Germline V gives CDR1 SEHNR, CDR2 FQNEAQ (reference sequence). The CDR3 sequence is 14 residues long. The CDR3 sequence is CASSLPTGADTQYF. CDR3 DNA: TGTGCCAGCAGCTTACCGACAGGGGCCGATACGCAGTATTTT. Using reference TRBV7-9 and TRBJ2-3 for the parts outside the CDR3, the full variable domain is DTGVSQNPRHKITKRGQNVTFRCDPISEHNRLYWYRQTLGQGPEFLTYFQNEAQLEKSRLLSDRFSAERPKGSFSTLEIQRTEQGDSAMYLCASSLPTGADTQYFGPGTRLTVL.